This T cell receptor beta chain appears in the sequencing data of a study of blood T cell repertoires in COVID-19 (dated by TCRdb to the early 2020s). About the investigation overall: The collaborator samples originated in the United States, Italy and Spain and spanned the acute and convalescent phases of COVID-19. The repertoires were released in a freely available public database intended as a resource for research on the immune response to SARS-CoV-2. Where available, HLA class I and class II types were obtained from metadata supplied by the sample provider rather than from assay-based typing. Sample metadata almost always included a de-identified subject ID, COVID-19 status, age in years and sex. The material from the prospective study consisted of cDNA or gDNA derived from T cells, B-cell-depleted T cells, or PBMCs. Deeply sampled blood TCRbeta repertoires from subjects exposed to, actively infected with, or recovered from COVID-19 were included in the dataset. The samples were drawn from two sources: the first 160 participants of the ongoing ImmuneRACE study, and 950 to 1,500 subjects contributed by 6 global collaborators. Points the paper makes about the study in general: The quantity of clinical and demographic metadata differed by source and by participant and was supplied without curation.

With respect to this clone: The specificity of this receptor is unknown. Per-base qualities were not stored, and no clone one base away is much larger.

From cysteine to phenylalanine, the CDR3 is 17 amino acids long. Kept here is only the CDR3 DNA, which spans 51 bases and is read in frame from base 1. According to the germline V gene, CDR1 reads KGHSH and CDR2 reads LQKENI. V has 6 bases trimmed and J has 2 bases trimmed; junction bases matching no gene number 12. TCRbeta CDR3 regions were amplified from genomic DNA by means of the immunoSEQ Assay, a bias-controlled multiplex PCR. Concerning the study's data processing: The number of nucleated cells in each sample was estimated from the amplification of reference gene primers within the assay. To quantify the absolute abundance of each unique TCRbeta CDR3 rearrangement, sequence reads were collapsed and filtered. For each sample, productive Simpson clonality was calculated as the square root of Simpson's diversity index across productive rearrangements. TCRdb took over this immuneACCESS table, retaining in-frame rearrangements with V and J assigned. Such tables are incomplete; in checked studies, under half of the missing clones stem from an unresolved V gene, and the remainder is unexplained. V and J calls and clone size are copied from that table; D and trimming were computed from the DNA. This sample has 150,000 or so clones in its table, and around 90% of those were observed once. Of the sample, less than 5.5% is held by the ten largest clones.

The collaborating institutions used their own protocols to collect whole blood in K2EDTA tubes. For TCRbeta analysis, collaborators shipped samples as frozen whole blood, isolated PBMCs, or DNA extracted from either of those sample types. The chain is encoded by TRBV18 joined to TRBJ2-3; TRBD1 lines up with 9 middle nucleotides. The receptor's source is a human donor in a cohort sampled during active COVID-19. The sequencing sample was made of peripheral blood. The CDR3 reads CASSFTPGQGPTDTQYF. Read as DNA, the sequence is TGTGCCAGCTCGTTTACACCGGGACAGGGCCCCACAGATACGCAGTATTTT.